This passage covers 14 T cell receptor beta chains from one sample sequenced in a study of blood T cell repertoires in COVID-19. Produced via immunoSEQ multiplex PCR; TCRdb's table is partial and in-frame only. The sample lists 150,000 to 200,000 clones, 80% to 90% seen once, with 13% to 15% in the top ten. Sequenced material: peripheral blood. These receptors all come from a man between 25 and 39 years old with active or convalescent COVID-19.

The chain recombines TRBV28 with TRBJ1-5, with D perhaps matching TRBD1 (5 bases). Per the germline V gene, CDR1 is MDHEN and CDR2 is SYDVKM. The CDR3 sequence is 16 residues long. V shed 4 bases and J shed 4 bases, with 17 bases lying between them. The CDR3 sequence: CASSSPEAGRNQPQHF. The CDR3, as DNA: TGTGCCAGCAGTTCCCCCGAAGCAGGGAGGAATCAGCCCCAGCATTTT.

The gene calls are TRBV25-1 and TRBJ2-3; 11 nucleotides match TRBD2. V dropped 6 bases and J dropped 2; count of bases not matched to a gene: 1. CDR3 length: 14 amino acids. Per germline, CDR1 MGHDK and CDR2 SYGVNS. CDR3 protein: CASRLAGDTDTQYF. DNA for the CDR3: TGTGCCAGCAGACTAGCGGGAGACACAGATACGCAGTATTTT.

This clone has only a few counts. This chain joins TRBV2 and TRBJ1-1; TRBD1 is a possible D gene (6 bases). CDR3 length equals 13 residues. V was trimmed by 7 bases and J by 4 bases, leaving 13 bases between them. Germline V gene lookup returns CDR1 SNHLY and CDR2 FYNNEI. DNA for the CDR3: TGTGCCAGCAACAACAGGGCTGCCACTGAAGCTTTCTTT. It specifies CASNNRAATEAFF. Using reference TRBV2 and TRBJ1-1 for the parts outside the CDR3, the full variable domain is EPEVTQTPSHQVTQMGQEVILRCVPISNHLYFYWYRQILGQKVEFLVSFYNNEISEKSEIFDDQFSVERPDGSNFTLKIRSTKLEDSAMYFCASNNRAATEAFFGQGTRLTVV.

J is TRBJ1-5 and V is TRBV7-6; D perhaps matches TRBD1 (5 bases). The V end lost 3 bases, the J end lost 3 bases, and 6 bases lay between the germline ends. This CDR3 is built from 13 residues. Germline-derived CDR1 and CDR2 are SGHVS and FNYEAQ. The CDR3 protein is CASSLDTNQPQHF. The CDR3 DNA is TGTGCCAGCAGCTTGGACACCAATCAGCCCCAGCATTTT.

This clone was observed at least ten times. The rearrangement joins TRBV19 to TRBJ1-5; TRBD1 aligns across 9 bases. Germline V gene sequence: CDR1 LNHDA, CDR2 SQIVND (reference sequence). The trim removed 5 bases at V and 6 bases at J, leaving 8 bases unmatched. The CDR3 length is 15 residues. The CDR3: CASSAPGTGIQPQHF. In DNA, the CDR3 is TGTGCCAGTAGTGCCCCCGGGACAGGGATTCAGCCCCAGCATTTT.

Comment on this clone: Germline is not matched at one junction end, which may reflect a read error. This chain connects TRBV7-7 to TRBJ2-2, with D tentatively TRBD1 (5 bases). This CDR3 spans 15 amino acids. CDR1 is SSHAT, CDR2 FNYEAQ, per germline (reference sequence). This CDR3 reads CASSLGRADTGELFF. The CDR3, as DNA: TGTGCTAGCAGCTTAGGCAGGGCCGACACCGGGGAGCTGTTTTTT.

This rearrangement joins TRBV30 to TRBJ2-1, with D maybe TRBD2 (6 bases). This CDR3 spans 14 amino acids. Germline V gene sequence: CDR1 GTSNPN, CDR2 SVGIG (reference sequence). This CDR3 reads CAGGRRSSYNEQFF. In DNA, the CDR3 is TGTGCGGGGGGACGTCGTAGCTCCTACAATGAGCAGTTCTTC.

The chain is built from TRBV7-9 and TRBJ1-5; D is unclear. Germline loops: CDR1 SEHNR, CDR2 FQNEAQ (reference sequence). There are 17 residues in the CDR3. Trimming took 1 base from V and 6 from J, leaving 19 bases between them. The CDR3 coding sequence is TGTGCCAGCAGCTTAGAAGTCGACGGCGGATGGAGTCAGCCCCAGCATTTT. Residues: CASSLEVDGGWSQPQHF.

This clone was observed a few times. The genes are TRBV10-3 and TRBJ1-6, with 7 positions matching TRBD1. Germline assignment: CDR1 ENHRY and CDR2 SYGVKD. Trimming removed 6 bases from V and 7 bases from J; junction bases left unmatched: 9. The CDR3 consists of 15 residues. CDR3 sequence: CAIRATGTENSPLHF. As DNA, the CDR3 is TGTGCCATCAGGGCAACCGGGACAGAGAATTCACCCCTCCACTTT.

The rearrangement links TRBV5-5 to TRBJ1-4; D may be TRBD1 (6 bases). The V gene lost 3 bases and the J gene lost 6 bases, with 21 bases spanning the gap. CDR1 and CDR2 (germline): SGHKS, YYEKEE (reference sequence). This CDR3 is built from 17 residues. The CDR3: CASSSVYGQLADEKLFF. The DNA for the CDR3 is TGTGCCAGCAGCTCAGTCTATGGACAGTTAGCAGATGAAAAACTGTTTTTT. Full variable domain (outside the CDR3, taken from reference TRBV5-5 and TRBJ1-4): DAGVTQSPTHLIKTRGQQVTLRCSPISGHKSVSWYQQVLGQGPQFIFQYYEKEERGRGNFPDRFSARQFPNYSSELNVNALLLGDSALYLCASSSVYGQLADEKLFFGSGTQLSVL.

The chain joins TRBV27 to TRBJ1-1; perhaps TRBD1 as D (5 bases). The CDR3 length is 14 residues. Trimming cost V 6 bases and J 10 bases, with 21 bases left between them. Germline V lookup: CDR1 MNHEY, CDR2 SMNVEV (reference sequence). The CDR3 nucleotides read TGTGCCAGCAGAAGGCCCGGGCAGCCCGGGGGAGCTTTCTTT. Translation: CASRRPGQPGGAFF.

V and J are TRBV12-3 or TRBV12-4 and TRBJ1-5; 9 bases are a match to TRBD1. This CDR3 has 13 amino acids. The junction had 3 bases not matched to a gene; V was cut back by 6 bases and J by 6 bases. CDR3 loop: CASRWTGAQPQHF. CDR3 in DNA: TGTGCCAGCAGATGGACAGGGGCTCAGCCCCAGCATTTT.

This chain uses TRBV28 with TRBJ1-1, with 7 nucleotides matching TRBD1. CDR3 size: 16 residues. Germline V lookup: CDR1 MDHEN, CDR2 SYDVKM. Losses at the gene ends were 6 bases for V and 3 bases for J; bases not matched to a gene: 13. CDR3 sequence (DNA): TGTGCCAGCAGGGAGCCAGGGACAGAGGTTCACACTGAAGCTTTCTTT. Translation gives CASREPGTEVHTEAFF.

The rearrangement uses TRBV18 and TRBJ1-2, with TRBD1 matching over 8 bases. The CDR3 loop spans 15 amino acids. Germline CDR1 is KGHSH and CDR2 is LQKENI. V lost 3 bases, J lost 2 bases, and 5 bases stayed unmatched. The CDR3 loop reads CASSPGAGGNYGYTF. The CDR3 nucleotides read TGTGCCAGCTCACCGGGGGCAGGGGGCAACTATGGCTACACCTTC.